Here is one T cell receptor beta chain with its context. The antigen is unknown. This specimen belongs to a study of radiotherapy plus CTLA-4 blockade in lung cancer. Study outcomes and limitations: Reports state that early shifts in blood T cell clones, with interferon-beta, best predicted response.

The CDR3 length is 14 residues. Germline loops: CDR1 SNHLY, CDR2 FYNNEI. J lost 0 bases, V lost 6 bases, and 3 bases had no gene match. Libraries were prepared by immunoSEQ multiplex PCR; TCRdb keeps only in-frame clonotypes and omits some of them. The sample consists of about 91,000 clones, around 72% of them appearing once. V is TRBV2 and J is TRBJ2-3; 7 nucleotides align to TRBD1. The sequencing used peripheral blood, collected from a patient treated with radiotherapy plus ipilimumab. The clonotype originates from a human donor with non-small cell lung cancer that progressed on radiotherapy plus ipilimumab. The CDR3 DNA reads TGTGCCAGCAGGACGGGACAGAGCACAGATACGCAGTATTTT. Amino acid sequence: CASRTGQSTDTQYF.